Listed here are 21 T cell receptor beta chains from one sample, sequenced in a study of beta chain features in type 1 diabetes (dated by TCRdb to 2016 to 2018). The library was made by the immunoSEQ multiplex PCR assay. The entire amount of isolated RNA was reverse transcribed using the High Capacity cDNA Reverse Transcription Kit, so the sequenced TCRB transcripts were expressed ones. As stored in TCRdb, this immuneACCESS dataset retains in-frame rearrangements with V and J assigned. A fraction of the clones does not appear; measured against another copy, unresolved V genes explain less than half of the discrepancy, and the remainder lacks a known reason. The table for this sample lists roughly 290,000 clones; 15% of them were counted only once. In total, the top ten clones hold 0.015% of the sample. What the authors observed across the whole study: In all four CD4+ subsets, TCRB CDR3 length was moderately but significantly shorter in type 1 diabetes patients.

Their antigens are not known. The source material was naive CD4+ T cells from blood. The cell subset or site label corresponds to: true naive CD4+ T cells. These receptors were collected from a man between 18 and 35 years old with type 1 diabetes.

J is TRBJ2-2 and V is TRBV13; D gene uncertain. This CDR3 has 16 residues. The V gene lost 0 bases and the J gene lost 1 base, with 9 bases spanning the gap. Looked up from germline, CDR1 is PRHDT and CDR2 is FYEKMQ (reference sequence). The CDR3 DNA is TGTGCCAGCAGCTTAGGCAGGCAGTGGAACACCGGGGAGCTGTTTTTT. As protein: CASSLGRQWNTGELFF.

J is TRBJ1-1 and V is TRBV7-2; 8 nucleotides align to TRBD1. This CDR3 region has 14 residues. CDR1 is SGHTA and CDR2 is FQGNSA in the germline V gene. The V gene end was trimmed by 7 bases and the J gene end by 1 base; junction bases not matched to a gene: 5. In DNA form, the CDR3 reads TGTGCCAGCACCCGGGACAGGAGGAACACTGAAGCTTTCTTT. The encoded protein is CASTRDRRNTEAFF. The whole variable domain, filled in from reference TRBV7-2 and TRBJ1-1, reads GAGVSQSPSNKVTEKGKDVELRCDPISGHTALYWYRQSLGQGLEFLIYFQGNSAPDKSGLPSDRFSAERTGGSVSTLTIQRTQQEDSAVYLCASTRDRRNTEAFFGQGTRLTVV.

The J gene is TRBJ2-7, the V gene TRBV9; 9 bases align to TRBD2. The CDR3 length is 15 residues. Germline trimming cut 2 bases from V and 3 bases from J; bases unmatched to any gene: 6. Germline V CDR1 and CDR2: SGDLS, YYNGEE. CDR3 nucleotide sequence: TGTGCCAGCAGCGTTGGTCCTAGCGGGGACTACGAGCAGTACTTC. This codes for CASSVGPSGDYEQYF. The full variable domain, rest sourced from reference TRBV9 and TRBJ2-7, is DSGVTQTPKHLITATGQRVTLRCSPRSGDLSVYWYQQSLDQGLQFLIQYYNGEERAKGNILERFSAQQFPDLHSELNLSSLELGDSALYFCASSVGPSGDYEQYFGPGTRLTVT.

The chain couples TRBV2 to TRBJ2-3; tentatively, D is TRBD1 (5 bases). This CDR3 region has 10 residues. V gave up 10 bases and J gave up 6 bases, with 8 bases separating them. Looked up from germline, CDR1 is SNHLY and CDR2 is FYNNEI. The CDR3 protein is CATKGDTQYF. DNA of the CDR3: TGTGCCACCAAGGGGGATACGCAGTATTTT.

J is TRBJ2-5 and V is TRBV4-1; TRBD2 matches at 10 bases. CDR3 length equals 19 residues. Germline CDR1 reads MGHRA; CDR2 reads YSYEKL. J lost 10 bases, V lost 5 bases, and 25 bases had no gene match. The CDR3 reads CASSSPVGLAGAPTRGQYF. The CDR3 DNA is TGCGCCAGCAGCTCCCCCGTCGGCCTAGCGGGGGCCCCGACGAGGGGCCAGTACTTC.

The V call is TRBV7-8, the J call TRBJ2-1; 7 bases align to TRBD2. The germline gives CDR1 SGHVS, CDR2 FQNEAQ. The CDR3 extends over 16 amino acids. The J segment lost 0 bases and the V segment lost 5 bases, leaving 7 bases of the junction unmatched. The CDR3 nucleotides read TGTGCCAGCAGCCCTAGCGGAGGTATCTCCTACAATGAGCAGTTCTTC. It is translated as CASSPSGGISYNEQFF.

This clone was found a few times. The chain joins TRBV23-1 to TRBJ1-4; TRBD1 matches 8 bases. TRBV23-1 belongs to the ORF category, with a function that is uncertain. The V gene end was trimmed by 4 bases and the J gene end by 8 bases; junction bases not matched to a gene: 9. CDR3 length: 15 amino acids. The CDR3 nucleotides read TGCGCCAGCAGTCCAATGACAGGGGAGGACGAAAAACTGTTTTTT. Its translation is CASSPMTGEDEKLFF.

The table lists this clone with a few counts. The chain uses TRBV7-2 and TRBJ1-6; D remains unclear. CDR1 and CDR2 from the germline V gene are SGHTA and FQGNSA. The CDR3 totals 15 residues. Trimming removed 0 bases from V and 10 bases from J, with 13 bases in between. The CDR3 protein is CASSLARAVESPLHF. The CDR3 DNA reads as TGTGCCAGCAGCTTAGCGCGGGCTGTGGAGTCACCCCTCCACTTT.

The chain uses TRBV11-3 and TRBJ2-1; perhaps TRBD2 as D (6 bases). Germline CDR1 and CDR2: SGHNT and YENEEA. CDR3 length: 12 residues. The V gene lost 1 base and the J gene lost 8 bases, with 6 bases spanning the gap. The CDR3 nucleotides are TGTGCCAGCAGCTTAGCGGGGGATGAGCAGTTCTTC. The encoded protein is CASSLAGDEQFF.

This rearrangement joins TRBV6-1 to TRBJ1-5; 7 positions agree with TRBD1. Germline V gene lookup returns CDR1 MNHNS and CDR2 SASEGT. The CDR3 spans 18 residues. The V gene end was trimmed by 0 bases and the J gene end by 3 bases; junction bases not matched to a gene: 11. The CDR3, as DNA: TGTGCCAGCAGTGAAGCGCAGGGAGACAGGGACTTCAATCAGCCCCAGCATTTT. It translates to CASSEAQGDRDFNQPQHF.

In this sample, this clone turned up a few times. This chain links TRBV19 with TRBJ2-2; 11 bases are shared with TRBD1. The V and J ends lost 7 bases and 4 bases, in that order; junction bases with no gene match: 8. This CDR3 spans 16 amino acids. Germline lookup yields CDR1 LNHDA and CDR2 SQIVND (reference sequence). The CDR3 DNA reads TGTGCCAGTATAATAACCGGGACAGGGGGCACCGGGGAGCTGTTTTTT. This codes for CASIITGTGGTGELFF.

The sample holds a few counts of this clone. Here the CDR3 reads CASSLSGVQEQFF. The CDR3 DNA is TGTGCCAGCAGCTTATCCGGGGTCCAAGAGCAGTTCTTC. The chain uses TRBV6-5 and TRBJ2-1, with a tentative D call TRBD2 (5 bases). Trimming removed 6 bases at V and 10 bases at J, with 16 bases between. Germline V lookup: CDR1 MNHEY, CDR2 SVGAGI. This CDR3 spans 13 amino acids.

V usage is TRBV4-2 and J usage is TRBJ2-2; no definite D call. This CDR3 is 14 amino acids long. V was trimmed by 4 bases and J by 4 bases, leaving 10 bases between them. CDR1 is LGHNA, CDR2 YNFKEQ, per germline. In DNA form, the CDR3 reads TGTGCCAGCAGCCCCGTTTCAGGCACCGGGGAGCTGTTTTTT. Translating it yields CASSPVSGTGELFF.

This clone was counted only a few times. The chain links TRBV11-2 to TRBJ2-7; 7 positions agree with TRBD1. The V and J ends lost 2 bases and 0 bases, in that order; junction bases with no gene match: 1. The CDR3 consists of 14 residues. CDR1 SGHAT and CDR2 FQNNGV come from the germline V gene. In nucleotides, the CDR3 is TGTGCCAGCAGCTTACAGGGGGTCTCCTACGAGCAGTACTTC. It specifies CASSLQGVSYEQYF.

This clone was seen only a few times. The chain employs TRBV4-1 and TRBJ1-5; 8 bases fit TRBD1. V was pared by 3 bases and J by 1 base, with 8 bases of the junction left unmatched. The CDR3 extends over 17 amino acids. CDR1 and CDR2 (germline): MGHRA, YSYEKL. CDR3 sequence reads: CASSQTDRGWSNQPQHF. CDR3 coding DNA: TGCGCCAGCAGCCAGACCGACAGGGGCTGGAGCAATCAGCCCCAGCATTTT.

V is TRBV4-3 and J is TRBJ1-5; D not certain. This CDR3 is 16 amino acids long. V lost 0 bases, J lost 1 base, and 10 bases lay in between. Germline CDR1 reads LGHNA; CDR2 reads YSLEER. In DNA form, the CDR3 reads TGCGCCAGCAGCCAAGAGTCGGGTAGCAGCAATCAGCCCCAGCATTTT. It specifies CASSQESGSSNQPQHF.

The chain couples TRBV27 to TRBJ2-3, with TRBD1 identical over 11 bases. With 2 bases clipped from V and 4 bases from J, the junction kept 5 bases outside the gene matches. Germline CDR1 is MNHEY and CDR2 is SMNVEV (reference sequence). This CDR3 spans 16 amino acids. CDR3 amino acids: CASSLARTGGADTQYF. DNA of the CDR3: TGTGCCAGCAGTTTAGCTAGGACAGGGGGCGCAGATACGCAGTATTTT.

In its sample, this clone was seen a few times. The chain couples TRBV18 to TRBJ2-3; D is possibly TRBD2 (6 bases). The CDR3 contains 15 residues. CDR1 is KGHSH, CDR2 LQKENI, per germline. Trimming shortened V by 9 bases and J by 3 bases, and 19 bases separated the two germline ends. The CDR3 spells CASSDRERVTDTQYF. The CDR3 DNA is TGTGCCAGTTCGGACCGGGAGAGAGTAACAGATACGCAGTATTTT. Full variable domain (outside the CDR3, taken from reference TRBV18 and TRBJ2-3): NAGVMQNPRHLVRRRGQEARLRCSPMKGHSHVYWYRQLPEEGLKFMVYLQKENIIDESGMPKERFSAEFPKEGPSILRIQQVVRGDSAAYFCASSDRERVTDTQYFGPGTRLTVL.

CDR3 loop: CASSRTRQGTYEQYF. In DNA form, the CDR3 reads TGTGCCAGCAGCCGAACCCGACAGGGAACCTACGAGCAGTACTTC. This chain connects TRBV6-5 to TRBJ2-7, with 7 bases that match TRBD1. The CDR3 sequence is 15 residues long. Trimming removed 6 bases from V and 2 bases from J; junction bases left unmatched: 10. In germline, CDR1 is MNHEY, CDR2 SVGAGI.

This clone was counted between two and nine times. This chain connects TRBV29-1 to TRBJ1-5, with TRBD1 as a possible D gene (5 bases). CDR3 length equals 13 residues. Trimming pared 2 bases from V and 3 bases from J, leaving 8 bases between. The germline V gene encodes CDR1 SQVTM and CDR2 ANQGSEA. CDR3 bases: TGCAGCGTTGAAAAGGGGCCCAATCAGCCCCAGCATTTT. The encoded protein is CSVEKGPNQPQHF.

This chain joins TRBV19 and TRBJ1-1, with D possibly matching TRBD1 (6 bases). The CDR3 sequence is 15 residues long. V was cut by 3 bases and J by 5 bases, with 16 bases left in between. CDR1 LNHDA and CDR2 SQIVND come from the germline V gene (reference sequence). This CDR3 is CASSIRRDTSTEAFF. CDR3 coding DNA: TGTGCCAGTAGTATCCGAAGGGACACTTCAACTGAAGCTTTCTTT.